This T cell receptor (beta chain) derives from a study of spatial heterogeneity in lung cancer. V lost 1 base to trimming and J lost 7 bases; unmatched junction nucleotides: 2. This CDR3 contains 13 residues. Germline assignment: CDR1 SGHDT and CDR2 YYEEEE. This clonotype was counted only a few times. MiXCR was run by TCRdb on the 5' RACE reads, yielding one entry per CDR3 protein. This sample has some 120,000 distinct CDR3 sequences, with 9% to 15% found just once. The time point was: blood at routine non-recurrence follow-up after resection. Unsorted samples of tumor, nontumor lung or frozen PBMC had their whole RNA sequenced.

This clonotype was sampled from a male donor with early-stage non-small cell lung cancer. The sample consisted of PBMCs, taken at follow-up. V is TRBV5-6 and J is TRBJ2-3; TRBD1 matches 8 bases. CDR3 DNA sequence: TGTGCCAGCAGCTTGCAGGGGGCGAATACGCAGTATTTT. Residues: CASSLQGANTQYF. Together with reference TRBV5-6 and TRBJ2-3, the CDR3 gives the full variable domain: DAGVTQSPTHLIKTRGQQVTLRCSPKSGHDTVSWYQQALGQGPQFIFQYYEEEERQRGNFPDRFSGHQFPNYSSELNVNALLLGDSALYLCASSLQGANTQYFGPGTRLTVL.